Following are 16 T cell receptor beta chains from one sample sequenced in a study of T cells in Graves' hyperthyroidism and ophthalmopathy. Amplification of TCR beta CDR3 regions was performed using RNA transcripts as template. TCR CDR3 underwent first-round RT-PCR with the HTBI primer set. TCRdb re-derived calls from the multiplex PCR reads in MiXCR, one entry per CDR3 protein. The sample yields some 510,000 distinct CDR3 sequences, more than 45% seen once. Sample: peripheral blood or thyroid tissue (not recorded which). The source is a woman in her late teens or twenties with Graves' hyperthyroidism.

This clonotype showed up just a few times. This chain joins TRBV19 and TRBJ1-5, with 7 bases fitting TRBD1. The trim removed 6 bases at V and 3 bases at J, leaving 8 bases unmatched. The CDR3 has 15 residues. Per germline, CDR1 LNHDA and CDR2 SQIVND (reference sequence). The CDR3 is CASSPGTADNQPQHF. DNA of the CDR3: TGTGCCAGTAGCCCGGGGACAGCAGACAATCAGCCCCAGCATTTT.

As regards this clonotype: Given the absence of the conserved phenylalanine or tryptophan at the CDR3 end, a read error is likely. The CDR3 loop is CASSPYVPEAFS. CDR3 nucleotides: TGTGCCAGCAGCCCTTATGTCCCTGAAGCTTTCTCT. This chain links TRBV14 with TRBJ1-1; D not certain. This CDR3 is built from 12 residues. The ends were cut back, 4 bases at V and 6 bases at J, with 9 bases in the middle. CDR1 SGHDN and CDR2 FVKESK come from the germline V gene.

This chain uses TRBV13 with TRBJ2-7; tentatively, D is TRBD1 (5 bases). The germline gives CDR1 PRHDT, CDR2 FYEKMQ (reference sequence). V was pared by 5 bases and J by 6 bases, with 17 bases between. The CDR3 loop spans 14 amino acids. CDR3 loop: CASSRLQDSSEQYF. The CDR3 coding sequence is TGTGCCAGCAGCCGATTACAGGATTCAAGCGAGCAGTACTTC. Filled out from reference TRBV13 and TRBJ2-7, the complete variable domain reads AAGVIQSPRHLIKEKRETATLKCYPIPRHDTVYWYQQGPGQDPQFLISFYEKMQSDKGSIPDRFSAQQFSDYHSELNMSSLELGDSALYFCASSRLQDSSEQYFGPGTRLTVT.

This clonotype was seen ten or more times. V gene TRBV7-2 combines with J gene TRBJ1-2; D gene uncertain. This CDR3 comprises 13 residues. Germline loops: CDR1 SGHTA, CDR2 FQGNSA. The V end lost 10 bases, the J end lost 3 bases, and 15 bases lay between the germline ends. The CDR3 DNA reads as TGTGCCAACACCTTCGAGGAATACTATGGCTACACCTTC. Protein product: CANTFEEYYGYTF.

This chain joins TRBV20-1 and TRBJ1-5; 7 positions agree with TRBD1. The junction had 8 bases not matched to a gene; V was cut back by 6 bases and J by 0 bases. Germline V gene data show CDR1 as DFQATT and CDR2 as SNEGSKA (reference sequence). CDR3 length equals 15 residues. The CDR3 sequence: CSAKTGSDSNQPQHF. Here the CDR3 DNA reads TGCAGTGCAAAGACAGGGTCGGATAGCAATCAGCCCCAGCATTTT.

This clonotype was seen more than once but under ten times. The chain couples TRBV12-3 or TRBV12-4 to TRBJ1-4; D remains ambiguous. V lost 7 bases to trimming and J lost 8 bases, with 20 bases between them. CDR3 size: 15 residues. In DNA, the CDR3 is TGTGCCAGCACCGAGGGAGGCTCGGGGTTGGAAAAACTGTTTTTT. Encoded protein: CASTEGGSGLEKLFF.

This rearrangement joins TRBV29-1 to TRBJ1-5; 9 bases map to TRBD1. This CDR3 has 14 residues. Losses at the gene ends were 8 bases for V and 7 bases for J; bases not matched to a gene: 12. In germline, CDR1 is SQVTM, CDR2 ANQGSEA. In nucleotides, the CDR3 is TGCAGCATTCGGGACAGACAGGGGGGGCAGCCCCAGCATTTT. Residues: CSIRDRQGGQPQHF.

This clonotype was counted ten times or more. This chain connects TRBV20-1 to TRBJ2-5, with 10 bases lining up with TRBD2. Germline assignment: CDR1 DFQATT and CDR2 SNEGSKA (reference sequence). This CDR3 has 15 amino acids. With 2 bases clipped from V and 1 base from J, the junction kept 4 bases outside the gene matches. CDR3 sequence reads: CSARPGLAVQETQYF. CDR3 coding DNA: TGCAGTGCTAGACCAGGACTAGCGGTCCAAGAGACCCAGTACTTC.

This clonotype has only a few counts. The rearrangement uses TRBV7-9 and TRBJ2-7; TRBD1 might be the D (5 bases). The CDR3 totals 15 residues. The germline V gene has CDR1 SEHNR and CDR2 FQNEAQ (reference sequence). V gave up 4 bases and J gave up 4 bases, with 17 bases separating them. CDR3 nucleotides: TGTGCCAGCAGCTCCTACCTCCCGGACACTTACGAGCAGTACTTC. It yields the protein CASSSYLPDTYEQYF. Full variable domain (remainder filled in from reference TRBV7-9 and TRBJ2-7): DTGVSQNPRHKITKRGQNVTFRCDPISEHNRLYWYRQTLGQGPEFLTYFQNEAQLEKSRLLSDRFSAERPKGSFSTLEIQRTEQGDSAMYLCASSSYLPDTYEQYFGPGTRLTVT.

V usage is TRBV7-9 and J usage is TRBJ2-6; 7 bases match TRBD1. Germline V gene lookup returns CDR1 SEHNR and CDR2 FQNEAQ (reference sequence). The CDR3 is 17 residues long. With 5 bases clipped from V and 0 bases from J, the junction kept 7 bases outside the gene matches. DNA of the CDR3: TGTGCCAGCAGCCCGCAGACAGGGTTCTCTGGGGCCAACGTCCTGACTTTC. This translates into CASSPQTGFSGANVLTF.

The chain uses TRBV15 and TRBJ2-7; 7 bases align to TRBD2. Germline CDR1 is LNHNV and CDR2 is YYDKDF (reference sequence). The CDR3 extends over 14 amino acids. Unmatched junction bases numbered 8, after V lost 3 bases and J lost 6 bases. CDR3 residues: CATSRVREAGEQYF. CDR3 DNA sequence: TGTGCCACCAGCAGGGTCCGGGAGGCGGGCGAGCAGTACTTC.

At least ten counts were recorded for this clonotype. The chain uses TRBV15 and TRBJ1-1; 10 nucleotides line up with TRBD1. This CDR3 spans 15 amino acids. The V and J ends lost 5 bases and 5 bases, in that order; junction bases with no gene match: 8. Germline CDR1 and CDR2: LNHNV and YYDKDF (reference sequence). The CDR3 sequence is CATSYRTGGGTEAFF. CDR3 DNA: TGTGCCACCAGCTACCGGACAGGGGGTGGGACTGAAGCTTTCTTT.

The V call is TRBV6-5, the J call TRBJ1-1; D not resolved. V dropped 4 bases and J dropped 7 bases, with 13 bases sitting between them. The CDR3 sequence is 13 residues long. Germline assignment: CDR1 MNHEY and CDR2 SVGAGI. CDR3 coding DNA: TGTGCCAGCAGTTCCGGGGAACGCAATGAAGCTTTCTTT. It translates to CASSSGERNEAFF.

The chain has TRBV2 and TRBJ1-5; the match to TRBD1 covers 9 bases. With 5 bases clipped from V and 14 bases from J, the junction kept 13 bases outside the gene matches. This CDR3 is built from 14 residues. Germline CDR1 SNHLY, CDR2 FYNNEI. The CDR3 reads CASSYDTGGEYEHF. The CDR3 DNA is TGTGCCAGCAGTTACGACACAGGGGGCGAATACGAGCATTTT.

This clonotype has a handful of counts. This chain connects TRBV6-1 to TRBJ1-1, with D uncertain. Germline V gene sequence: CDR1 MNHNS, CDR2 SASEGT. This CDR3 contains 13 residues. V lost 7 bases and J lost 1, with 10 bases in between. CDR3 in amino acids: CASKRDWNTEAFF. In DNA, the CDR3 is TGTGCCAGCAAAAGAGACTGGAACACTGAAGCTTTCTTT.

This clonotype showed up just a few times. CDR3 DNA: TGTGCCAGCAGCTTGAGGGACAGGGACAATCAGCCCCAGCATTTT. This gives the protein CASSLRDRDNQPQHF. The chain is built from TRBV7-9 and TRBJ1-5; TRBD1 aligns across 9 bases. The CDR3 runs to 15 residues. Trimming removed 3 bases from V and 3 bases from J; junction bases left unmatched: 3. Germline V gene data show CDR1 as SEHNR and CDR2 as FQNEAQ (reference sequence).